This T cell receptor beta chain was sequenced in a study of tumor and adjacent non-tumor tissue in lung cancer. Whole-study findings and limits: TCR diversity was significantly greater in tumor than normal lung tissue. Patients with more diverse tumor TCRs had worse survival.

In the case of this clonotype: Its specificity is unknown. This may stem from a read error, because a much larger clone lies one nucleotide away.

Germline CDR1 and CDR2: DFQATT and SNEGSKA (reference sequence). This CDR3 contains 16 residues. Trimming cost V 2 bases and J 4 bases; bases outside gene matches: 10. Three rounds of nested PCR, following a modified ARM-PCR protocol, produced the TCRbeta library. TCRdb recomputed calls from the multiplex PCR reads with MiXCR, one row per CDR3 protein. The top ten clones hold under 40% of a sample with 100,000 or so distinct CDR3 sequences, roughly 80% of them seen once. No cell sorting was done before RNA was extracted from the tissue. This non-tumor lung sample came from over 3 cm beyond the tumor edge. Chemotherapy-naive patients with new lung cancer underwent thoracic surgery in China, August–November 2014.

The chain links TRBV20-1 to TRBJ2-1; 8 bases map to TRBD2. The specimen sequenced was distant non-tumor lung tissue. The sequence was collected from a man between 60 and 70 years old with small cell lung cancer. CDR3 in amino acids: CSARRRVAGLYNEQFF. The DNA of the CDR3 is TGCAGTGCTAGAAGGAGAGTAGCGGGATTGTACAATGAGCAGTTCTTC.